This T cell receptor (beta chain) was identified in a study of CD8 T cells in Susac syndrome. Overall study results and limits: The study admitted that it had a relatively small number of individuals in its TCR sequencing and HLA analysis.

Reverse transcription of roughly 0.5 to 1 ug RNA was carried out with random hexamers. Amplification of the TCR beta CDR3 was carried out by immunoSEQ multiplex PCR, which spanned a total of 54 Vbeta and 13 Jbeta segments. In TCRdb, the immunoSEQ multiplex PCR reads were re-called with MiXCR into one record per CDR3 protein. The sample includes roughly 120,000 distinct CDR3 sequences, about 92% of them seen just once. The authors carried out high-throughput sequencing of TCR beta. They applied it to CD8+ and CD4+ T cells obtained from blood. TEMRA cells underwent FACS enrichment and CD8+ and CD4+ T cells underwent negative isolation. The V and J ends lost 2 bases and 4 bases respectively, with 6 bases between them. CDR1 is GTSNPN, CDR2 SVGIG, per germline (reference sequence). This CDR3 is built from 11 residues. A remark on this clonotype: As yet, its antigen is unknown.

This TCR derives from a human donor with multiple sclerosis. V usage is TRBV30 and J usage is TRBJ2-7; weak D call: TRBD1 (5 bases). The material sequenced was CD4+ T cells from PBMCs. CDR3 sequence (DNA): TGTGCCTGGAGTCAGGGTTACGAGCAGTACTTC. Its protein product is CAWSQGYEQYF.